Below are 25 T cell receptor beta chains sequenced from a single sample in a study of CD8 T cells in ankylosing spondylitis. Overall study results and limits: Within ankylosing spondylitis blood, a TCR beta motif made up of seven or eight highly homologous variants appeared to be characteristic.

TCRdb independently ran MiXCR on the 5' RACE reads; one entry per CDR3 protein. The table includes under 450,000 distinct CDR3 sequences, roughly a sixth detected once. These receptors have no known antigen. Sequencing input: blood, either unsorted or a sorted T cell fraction (not recorded which). The receptors originated from a male donor with ankylosing spondylitis.

This clonotype appeared a few times. This sequence joins TRBV5-6 and TRBJ1-1; TRBD1 agrees at 7 bases. V lost 4 bases, J lost 6 bases, and 18 bases stayed unmatched. The CDR3 extends over 17 amino acids. CDR1 is SGHDT and CDR2 is YYEEEE in the germline V gene. CDR3 coding DNA: TGTGCCAGCAGCCCGACAGAAGGGGTAGGGGGCTCCTCTGAAGCTTTCTTT. The encoded protein is CASSPTEGVGGSSEAFF.

This clonotype was counted between two and nine times. The chain joins TRBV6-1 to TRBJ1-2; D not certain. The CDR3 loop spans 13 amino acids. The germline V gene encodes CDR1 MNHNS and CDR2 SASEGT. Trimming left V 8 bases short and J 0 bases short, with 10 bases between. The CDR3, as DNA: TGTGCCAGCGGGAGAGAAGCTAACTATGGCTACACCTTC. Amino acid sequence: CASGREANYGYTF.

The chain combines TRBV2 with TRBJ1-1; D is possibly TRBD1 (5 bases). V lost 6 bases and J lost 1, with 12 bases in between. The CDR3 is 14 residues long. Germline lookup yields CDR1 SNHLY and CDR2 FYNNEI. The CDR3 sequence is CASRGGGKNTEAFF. The CDR3 region has the DNA TGTGCCAGCAGGGGTGGGGGGAAGAACACTGAAGCTTTCTTT.

The genes are TRBV3-1 and TRBJ2-7; 8 bases fit TRBD1. This CDR3 has 13 residues. V shed 4 bases and J 6 bases; nucleotides not matched to a gene: 5. The germline CDR1 and CDR2 sequences are LGHDT and YNNKEL (reference sequence). For the CDR3, the DNA is TGTGCCAGCAGCCCGGGACAGGCTCGCGAGCAGTACTTC. This gives the protein CASSPGQAREQYF.

This clonotype was recorded many times. The chain employs TRBV7-2 and TRBJ2-1; D not resolved. The V and J ends lost 0 bases and 7 bases respectively, with 1 base between them. The CDR3 totals 11 residues. Germline CDR1 SGHTA, CDR2 FQGNSA. The CDR3 DNA follows: TGTGCCAGCAGCTTAGCAAATGAGCAGTTCTTC. It yields the protein CASSLANEQFF.

The genes are TRBV5-1 and TRBJ2-1; D remains unclear. The V end lost 7 bases, the J end lost 5 bases, and 13 bases lay between the germline ends. The CDR3 consists of 13 residues. Germline V CDR1 and CDR2: SGHRS, YFSETQ. The CDR3 DNA follows: TGCGCCAGCGCCCTATCGCCGAACAATGAGCAGTTCTTC. Translated: CASALSPNNEQFF.

This clonotype was seen a handful of times. The genes are TRBV7-2 and TRBJ2-7; D possibly corresponds to TRBD2 (6 bases). CDR1 and CDR2 from the germline V gene are SGHTA and FQGNSA. Trimming took off 4 bases at V and 7 bases at J, with 20 bases between the two ends. The length of the CDR3 is 15 residues. The CDR3 protein is CASSSDWGVGGEQYF. Here the CDR3 DNA reads TGTGCCAGCAGCTCAGACTGGGGCGTAGGAGGGGAGCAGTACTTC.

This clonotype was seen only a few times. The gene calls are TRBV18 and TRBJ2-3; 7 positions match TRBD2. The CDR3 extends over 17 amino acids. From germline, CDR1 is KGHSH and CDR2 LQKENI. Unmatched junction bases numbered 13, after V lost 3 bases and J lost 4 bases. Here the CDR3 DNA reads TGTGCCAGCTCACCCATGCAAGCCGGACTAGGTGCAGATACGCAGTATTTT. This sequence encodes CASSPMQAGLGADTQYF.

There are many counts of this clonotype. The gene calls are TRBV20-1 and TRBJ1-2; 8 positions match TRBD1. The CDR3 has 11 residues. With 3 bases clipped from V and 8 bases from J, the junction kept 2 bases outside the gene matches. Germline V gene lookup returns CDR1 DFQATT and CDR2 SNEGSKA (reference sequence). CDR3 residues: CSASRDRGYTF. The CDR3 DNA reads TGCAGTGCTAGTCGGGACAGGGGCTACACCTTC.

This chain connects TRBV4-1 to TRBJ2-2; D gene unclear. The CDR3 extends over 15 amino acids. The germline V and J ends were trimmed by 1 base and 6 bases, with 12 bases remaining between them. CDR1 and CDR2 from the germline V gene are MGHRA and YSYEKL. The DNA of the CDR3 is TGCGCCAGCAGCCAAGGCTACAGTCCGTCCGGGGAGCTGTTTTTT. Its translation is CASSQGYSPSGELFF.

This clonotype was detected ten times or more. This chain joins TRBV3-1 and TRBJ2-7; D is uncertain. This CDR3 has 12 residues. V lost 1 base, J lost 6 bases, and 7 bases lay in between. The V gene's germline CDR1 is LGHDT and CDR2 YNNKEL (reference sequence). CDR3 region: CASSQGPREQYF. The CDR3 DNA reads as TGTGCCAGCAGCCAAGGCCCACGCGAGCAGTACTTC.

This clonotype was detected a few times. This chain links TRBV25-1 with TRBJ2-7, with a weak D call TRBD2 (6 bases). Trimming removed 1 base at V and 4 bases at J, with 14 bases between. The germline V gene encodes CDR1 MGHDK and CDR2 SYGVNS. The CDR3 runs 15 residues. The CDR3 DNA reads TGTGCCAGCAGTGAATTGGGGGGAACGAGTTACGAGCAGTACTTC. It specifies CASSELGGTSYEQYF.

This clonotype was seen a few times. CDR3 sequence (DNA): TGCAGTGCTACGACTGGACAGGGGCTCTCTGGAAACACCATATATTTT. Encoded protein: CSATTGQGLSGNTIYF. V and J are TRBV20-1 and TRBJ1-3, with 9 bases aligning to TRBD1. V shed 4 bases, J shed 0 bases, and the junction held 7 bases outside the gene matches. The germline V gene encodes CDR1 DFQATT and CDR2 SNEGSKA (reference sequence). The CDR3 is 16 amino acids.

This clonotype appeared a few times. The gene calls are TRBV20-1 and TRBJ1-3; unclear D gene. Looked up from germline, CDR1 is DFQATT and CDR2 is SNEGSKA (reference sequence). The V gene lost 5 bases and the J gene lost 0 bases, with 11 bases spanning the gap. The CDR3 runs 14 residues. The CDR3 reads CSAPDPLSGNTIYF. DNA for the CDR3: TGCAGTGCTCCCGACCCACTCTCTGGAAACACCATATATTTT.

This chain joins TRBV5-1 and TRBJ1-3, with D perhaps TRBD1 (5 bases). V was pared by 4 bases and J by 3 bases, with 20 bases between. The germline gives CDR1 SGHRS, CDR2 YFSETQ. The length of the CDR3 is 17 residues. CDR3 DNA: TGCGCCAGCAGCCCGCTCGAGGAGGGGAGTTTTGGAAACACCATATATTTT. It is translated as CASSPLEEGSFGNTIYF.

This clonotype turned up a few times. This chain uses TRBV20-1 with TRBJ1-2; TRBD1 agrees at 10 bases. Germline V CDR1 and CDR2: DFQATT, SNEGSKA (reference sequence). J lost 8 bases, V lost 6 bases, and 15 bases had no gene match. The CDR3 spans 15 residues. The CDR3 region is CSAALGQGFSRGYTF. The CDR3 region has the DNA TGCAGTGCCGCGCTGGGACAGGGGTTCTCTAGGGGCTACACCTTC.

There are a few counts of this clonotype. V gene TRBV5-1 combines with J gene TRBJ1-2, with unresolved D. Trimming pared 2 bases from V and 4 bases from J, leaving 9 bases between. The CDR3 contains 13 residues. The germline V gene has CDR1 SGHRS and CDR2 YFSETQ. The CDR3, as DNA: TGCGCCAGCAGCTTTCTGGGAACCTATGGCTACACCTTC. Its protein is CASSFLGTYGYTF.

Only a few counts were recorded for this clonotype. The DNA for the CDR3 is TGTGCCAGCAGAGAACAGGGAAAGGCTGGAAACACCATATATTTT. Its protein product is CASREQGKAGNTIYF. The V and J genes are TRBV12-3 or TRBV12-4 and TRBJ1-3, with TRBD1 as a possible D gene (6 bases). This CDR3 has 15 residues. V shed 6 bases and J shed 2 bases, with 14 bases lying between them.

This clonotype was picked up a small number of times. V gene TRBV6-5 combines with J gene TRBJ1-1; D gene uncertain. This CDR3 contains 16 residues. The germline gives CDR1 MNHEY, CDR2 SVGAGI. The V end was cut by 0 bases, the J end by 2 bases, with 13 bases between. CDR3 sequence reads: CASSYSILAVNTEAFF. CDR3 coding DNA: TGTGCCAGCAGTTACTCGATATTGGCAGTCAACACTGAAGCTTTCTTT.

This clonotype was detected only a few times. This chain links TRBV12-3 or TRBV12-4 with TRBJ2-1; 9 bases are a match to TRBD2. The CDR3 contains 13 residues. J was trimmed by 3 bases and V by 7 bases; bases with no gene match: 1. The CDR3 DNA reads as TGTGCCAGCAAGACTAGCGGCTACAATGAGCAGTTCTTC. This codes for CASKTSGYNEQFF.

Only a few counts were recorded for this clonotype. The chain joins TRBV6-1 to TRBJ1-1; 8 bases fit TRBD1. Germline V gene sequence: CDR1 MNHNS, CDR2 SASEGT. J lost 5 bases, V lost 8 bases, and 13 bases had no gene match. The CDR3 is 15 residues long. The CDR3 nucleotides are TGTGCCAGCGCCTCCATGGCAGGGGGCGATACTGAAGCTTTCTTT. It specifies CASASMAGGDTEAFF.

In its sample, this clonotype was seen a few times. CDR3 bases: TGCAGTGCTGGCCCCGGAAACACCATATATTTT. Translated: CSAGPGNTIYF. The chain links TRBV20-1 to TRBJ1-3; unclear D gene. V lost 5 bases and J lost 4, with 6 bases in between. Germline-derived CDR1 and CDR2 are DFQATT and SNEGSKA (reference sequence). The CDR3 covers 11 residues.

This clonotype was recorded many times. The chain is built from TRBV5-1 and TRBJ1-5; tentatively, D is TRBD1 (6 bases). Deletions cut 0 bases from V and 1 base from J, with 14 bases between. The CDR3 has 17 residues. Per germline, CDR1 SGHRS and CDR2 YFSETQ. CDR3 sequence: CASSLGSSRGSNQPQHF. In nucleotides, the CDR3 is TGCGCCAGCAGCTTGGGATCAAGCAGGGGAAGCAATCAGCCCCAGCATTTT.

V usage is TRBV7-8 and J usage is TRBJ2-3; perhaps TRBD2 as D (6 bases). The ends were cut back, 4 bases at V and 4 bases at J, with 21 bases in the middle. The CDR3 totals 17 residues. CDR1 is SGHVS and CDR2 is FQNEAQ in the germline V gene. The CDR3 nucleotides are TGTGCCAGCAGCTCCCCAGGGTTAGCGGAGGGCTCAGATACGCAGTATTTT. This encodes CASSSPGLAEGSDTQYF.

This chain joins TRBV12-3 or TRBV12-4 and TRBJ2-2; 9 nucleotides align to TRBD2. Trimming removed 0 bases from V and 7 bases from J; junction bases left unmatched: 3. CDR3 length equals 15 residues. The CDR3 spells CASSLALAGNGELFF. CDR3 nucleotides: TGTGCCAGCAGTTTAGCCCTAGCGGGAAACGGGGAGCTGTTTTTT.